This T cell receptor (beta chain) emerged from a study of human T cells and chemical hapten exposure. The overall study: All through the roughly 23-week study, the scalp of each patient received diphenylcyclopropenone doses weekly.

The study's library attached unique molecular identifiers to single cDNA molecules. TCRdb re-called the RACE reads with MiXCR, one entry per CDR3 protein. The repertoire includes tens of thousands of distinct CDR3 sequences, around 9.4% of them detected once, and approximately 1.7% sits in the top ten. Study-wide results and limits: Expanded TCRs were compared with controls, and the expanded TCRs formed significantly more large CDR3 similarity clusters.

Stated time point: patch test 2, 6 weeks after DPC sensitization. Indicated treatment: therapeutic diphenylcyclopropenone sensitization with weekly scalp DPC. People who gave samples had alopecia, were 18 to 70 years old, and were suitable for DPC. The length of the CDR3 is 15 residues. V gave up 6 bases and J gave up 1 base; unmatched junction bases: 6. Germline V gene data show CDR1 as MNHNS and CDR2 as SASEGT. A few counts support this clonotype. Its antigen is as yet unknown. The TCR originated in a woman between 50 and 59 years old with alopecia areata. Some clones in this sample may be carry-over from other donors' samples. The chain recombines TRBV6-1 with TRBJ1-1; 9 positions match TRBD1. The sample in question was whole blood, obtained in connection with sensitization to the hapten diphenylcyclopropenone (DPC). Here the CDR3 DNA reads TGTGCCAGCAGGGAGGGACAGGGATGGAACACTGAAGCTTTCTTT. Translation gives CASREGQGWNTEAFF.